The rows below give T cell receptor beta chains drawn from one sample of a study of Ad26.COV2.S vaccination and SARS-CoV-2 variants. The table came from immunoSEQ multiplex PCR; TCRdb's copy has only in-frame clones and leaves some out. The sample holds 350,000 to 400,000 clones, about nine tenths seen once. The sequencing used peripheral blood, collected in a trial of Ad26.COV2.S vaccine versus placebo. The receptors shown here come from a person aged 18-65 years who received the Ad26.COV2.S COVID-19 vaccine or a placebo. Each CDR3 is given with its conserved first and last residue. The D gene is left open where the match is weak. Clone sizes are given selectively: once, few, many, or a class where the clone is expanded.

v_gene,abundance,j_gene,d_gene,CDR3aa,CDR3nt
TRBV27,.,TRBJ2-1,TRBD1,CASSQPGQEQFF,TGTGCCAGCAGTCAGCCGGGACAGGAGCAGTTCTTC
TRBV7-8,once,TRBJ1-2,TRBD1,CASSPSRQGSIDYTF,TGTGCCAGCAGCCCATCACGACAGGGGAGTATAGACTACACCTTC
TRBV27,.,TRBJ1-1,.,CASSFSRGNTEAFF,TGTGCCAGCAGTTTTTCCCGGGGCAACACTGAAGCTTTCTTT
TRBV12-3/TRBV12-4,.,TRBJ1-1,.,CASSFSENTEAFF,TGTGCCAGCAGTTTTTCAGAGAACACTGAAGCTTTCTTT
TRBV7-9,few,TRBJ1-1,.,CASSFDGGTEAFF,TGTGCCAGCAGCTTCGACGGGGGCACTGAAGCTTTCTTT
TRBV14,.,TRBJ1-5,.,CASSQDRRVNSNQPQHF,TGTGCCAGCAGCCAAGATCGGAGGGTTAATAGCAATCAGCCCCAGCATTTT
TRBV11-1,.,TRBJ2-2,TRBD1,CASSPTGQGNTGELFF,TGTGCCAGCAGCCCCACCGGACAGGGTAACACCGGGGAGCTGTTTTTT
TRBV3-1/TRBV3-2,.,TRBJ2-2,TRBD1,CASSPGTGYTGELFF,TGTGCCAGCAGCCCCGGGACAGGTTACACCGGGGAGCTGTTTTTT
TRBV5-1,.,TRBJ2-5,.,CASSLNRATQGAQYF,TGCGCCAGCAGCTTGAACAGGGCTACCCAAGGGGCCCAGTACTTC
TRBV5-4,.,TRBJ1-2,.,CASSLWGGPRGGYTF,TGTGCCAGCAGCCTATGGGGAGGGCCAAGGGGTGGCTACACCTTC
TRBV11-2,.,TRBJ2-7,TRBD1,CASSLSWDRGPHEQYF,TGTGCCAGCAGCTTGAGTTGGGACAGGGGGCCCCACGAGCAGTACTTC
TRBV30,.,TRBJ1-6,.,CAWSVDGGTRSPLHF,TGTGCCTGGAGTGTAGATGGGGGAACTCGCTCACCCCTCCACTTT
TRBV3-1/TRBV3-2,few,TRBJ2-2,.,CASSQAYSTNTGELFF,TGTGCCAGCAGCCAAGCCTACAGTACGAACACCGGGGAGCTGTTTTTT
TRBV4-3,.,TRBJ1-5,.,CASSQDLGGGQPQHF,TGCGCCAGCAGCCAAGATCTCGGGGGAGGACAGCCCCAGCATTTT
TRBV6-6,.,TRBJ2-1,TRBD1,CASSRTGINNEQFF,TGTGCCAGCAGCAGGACAGGGATCAACAATGAGCAGTTCTTC
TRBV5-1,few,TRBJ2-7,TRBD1,CASSSLTGGHEQYF,TGCGCCAGCAGCTCCCTCACAGGGGGGCACGAGCAGTACTTC
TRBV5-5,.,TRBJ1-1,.,CASSHMGRNTEAFF,TGTGCCAGCAGCCATATGGGAAGAAACACTGAAGCTTTCTTT
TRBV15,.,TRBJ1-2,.,CATSRETSAVYGYTF,TGTGCCACCAGCAGAGAAACGTCAGCCGTCTATGGCTACACCTTC
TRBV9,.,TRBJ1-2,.,CASSVQGRGTYGYTF,TGTGCCAGCAGCGTGCAAGGTAGAGGGACCTATGGCTACACCTTC
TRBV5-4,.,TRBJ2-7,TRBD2,CASSIGLAGEGPYEQYF,TGTGCCAGCAGCATCGGACTAGCGGGGGAAGGGCCCTACGAGCAGTACTTC
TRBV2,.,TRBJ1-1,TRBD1,CASSVRQGAITEAFF,TGTGCCAGCAGTGTACGACAGGGGGCAATCACTGAAGCTTTCTTT
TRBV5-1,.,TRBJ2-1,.,CASSRDSTYNEQFF,TGCGCCAGCAGCCGGGACTCGACCTACAATGAGCAGTTCTTC
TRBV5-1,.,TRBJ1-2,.,CASSFDRTDYGYTF,TGCGCCAGCAGCTTTGACAGGACCGACTATGGCTACACCTTC
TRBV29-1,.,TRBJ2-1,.,CSSLGTEQFF,TGCAGTTCTCTCGGGACAGAGCAGTTCTTC
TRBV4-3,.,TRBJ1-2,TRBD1,CASSRRTGDSYGYTF,TGCGCCAGCAGCCGGCGAACAGGGGACTCCTATGGCTACACCTTC